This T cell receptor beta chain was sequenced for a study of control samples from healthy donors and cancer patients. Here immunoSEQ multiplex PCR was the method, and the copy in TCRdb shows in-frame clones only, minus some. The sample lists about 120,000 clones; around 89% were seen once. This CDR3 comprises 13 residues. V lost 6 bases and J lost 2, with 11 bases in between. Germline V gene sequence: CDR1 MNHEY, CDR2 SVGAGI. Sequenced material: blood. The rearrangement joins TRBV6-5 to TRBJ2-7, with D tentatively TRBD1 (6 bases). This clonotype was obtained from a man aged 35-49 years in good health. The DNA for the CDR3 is TGTGCCAGCAGCGGGGACACCGCCTACGAGCAGTACTTC. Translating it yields CASSGDTAYEQYF.